Below, 25 T cell receptor beta chains from the same sample are listed, as sequenced in a study of T-cell reconstitution after alpha-beta-depleted transplantation in children. Unique molecular identifiers were used in preparing the TCRbeta library. TCRdb recomputed calls from the PCR reads with MiXCR, one row per CDR3 protein. The data hold 400,000 to 450,000 distinct CDR3 sequences, with over 40% observed a single time. Material: PBMCs, obtained before TCRalphabeta/CD19-depleted stem cell transplant. The receptors stem from a girl aged 2 to 10 with aplastic anemia, due to receive a stem cell transplant.

This clonotype occurred many times. The chain joins TRBV20-1 to TRBJ1-4; D possibly corresponds to TRBD1 (5 bases). Trimming cost V 2 bases and J 8 bases, with 15 bases left between them. Germline V lookup: CDR1 DFQATT, CDR2 SNEGSKA (reference sequence). This CDR3 is 14 amino acids long. The CDR3 here is CSARFQGPGEKLFF. The CDR3 coding sequence is TGCAGTGCTAGATTTCAGGGCCCGGGGGAAAAACTGTTTTTT.

This chain connects TRBV6-5 to TRBJ2-7; 10 nucleotides line up with TRBD2. The CDR3 has 16 residues. The germline V gene has CDR1 MNHEY and CDR2 SVGAGI. The ends lost 2 bases at V and 7 bases at J; junction bases unmatched: 11. The CDR3 loop reads CASSYGPAGGLGEQYF. CDR3 nucleotides: TGTGCCAGCAGTTACGGCCCAGCGGGAGGGTTGGGGGAGCAGTACTTC.

The table lists this clonotype with many counts. The chain's CDR3 is CASSRIGTGARDTQYF. CDR3 nucleotide sequence: TGTGCCAGCAGTAGAATCGGGACAGGGGCCAGGGATACGCAGTATTTT. This chain uses TRBV27 with TRBJ2-3, with 10 nucleotides matching TRBD1. From germline, CDR1 is MNHEY and CDR2 SMNVEV (reference sequence). Trimming cost V 5 bases and J 6 bases; bases outside gene matches: 11. The CDR3 runs 16 residues.

By frequency in the sample, this clonotype is medium-sized. This chain links TRBV5-5 with TRBJ2-1; 8 bases align to TRBD2. The germline CDR1 and CDR2 sequences are SGHKS and YYEKEE (reference sequence). V shed 4 bases, J shed 7 bases, and the junction held 7 bases outside the gene matches. CDR3 length equals 14 residues. CDR3: CASSQWTSSNEQFF. The CDR3 nucleotides read TGTGCCAGCAGCCAGTGGACTAGCTCTAATGAGCAGTTCTTC.

This clonotype was seen ten or more times. The rearrangement uses TRBV12-3 or TRBV12-4 and TRBJ1-3, with no clear D. The ends were cut back, 3 bases at V and 0 bases at J, with 6 bases in the middle. The CDR3 covers 14 residues. The CDR3 DNA reads TGTGCCAGCAGTTTTGTGAGCTCTGGAAACACCATATATTTT. This sequence encodes CASSFVSSGNTIYF.

The chain has TRBV5-1 and TRBJ1-4; D is undetermined. Germline V CDR1 and CDR2: SGHRS, YFSETQ. The length of the CDR3 is 14 residues. The ends were cut back, 4 bases at V and 0 bases at J, with 7 bases in the middle. The CDR3 loop reads CASSPSSTNEKLFF. The CDR3 nucleotides read TGCGCCAGCAGCCCGAGCTCAACTAATGAAAAACTGTTTTTT.

This chain joins TRBV5-1 and TRBJ2-3; either TRBD1 or TRBD2 may supply D (5 bases each). This CDR3 has 16 amino acids. CDR1 SGHRS and CDR2 YFSETQ come from the germline V gene. Trimming stripped 0 bases from V and 1 base from J, with 12 bases between. Written as DNA, the CDR3 is TGCGCCAGCAGCTTGGGGAGGAGAGGGGGCACAGATACGCAGTATTTT. Residues: CASSLGRRGGTDTQYF.

The gene calls are TRBV6-1 and TRBJ2-3; D unresolved. The length of the CDR3 is 15 residues. Germline CDR1 and CDR2: MNHNS and SASEGT. V was clipped by 1 base and J by 5 bases, with 13 bases between them. Written as DNA, the CDR3 is TGTGCCAGCAGTGAAGTGGCACAGACCGGAGATACGCAGTATTTT. Amino acid sequence: CASSEVAQTGDTQYF.

The rearrangement joins TRBV20-1 to TRBJ2-1; D tentatively fits TRBD1 or TRBD2 (5 bases each). CDR1 and CDR2 from the germline V gene are DFQATT and SNEGSKA (reference sequence). The CDR3 has 15 residues. Trimming stripped 7 bases from V and 8 bases from J, with 24 bases between. The CDR3 DNA reads as TGCAGTGTATTCCCCAGGACGACCTTGGGGGATGAGCAGTTCTTC. It specifies CSVFPRTTLGDEQFF.

Concerning this clonotype: A much larger clone lies one base from this, so it may be a read error. The chain carries TRBV7-2 and TRBJ2-1; 10 bases line up with TRBD2. The CDR3 runs to 14 residues. The trim removed 0 bases at V and 7 bases at J, leaving 0 bases unmatched. Germline-derived CDR1 and CDR2 are SGHTA and FQGNSA. For the CDR3, the DNA is TGTGCCAGCAGCTTAGCGGGACTAGCGAATGAGCAGTTCTTC. Residues: CASSLAGLANEQFF.

This clonotype was counted once. Relative to the germline gene, one junction end is altered; a read error may explain this. J is TRBJ1-4 and V is TRBV12-3 or TRBV12-4; D perhaps matches TRBD1 (5 bases). CDR3 size: 13 residues. CDR3 loop: CASSSGGKKELFF. The CDR3 DNA reads as TGTGCCAGCAGTTCCGGGGGGAAAAAAGAGCTGTTTTTC.

The rearrangement joins TRBV4-2 to TRBJ2-7; a weak D match, TRBD2 (6 bases). V shed 0 bases and J shed 0 bases, with 9 bases lying between them. The V gene's germline CDR1 is LGHNA and CDR2 YNFKEQ. The CDR3 contains 15 residues. The CDR3 region has the DNA TGTGCCAGCAGCCAAGACCGGACTAACTCCTACGAGCAGTACTTC. Protein sequence: CASSQDRTNSYEQYF.

This clonotype occurred many times. The chain recombines TRBV12-3 or TRBV12-4 with TRBJ2-1; 9 nucleotides line up with TRBD2. V shed 6 bases and J 7 bases; nucleotides not matched to a gene: 4. This CDR3 comprises 13 residues. CDR3 in amino acids: CASRVAGVNEQFF. Written as DNA, the CDR3 is TGTGCCAGCAGGGTAGCGGGAGTGAATGAGCAGTTCTTC.

The V and J genes are TRBV4-3 and TRBJ2-1; the D is unclear. Germline CDR1 is LGHNA and CDR2 is YSLEER. This CDR3 contains 16 residues. Trimming removed 2 bases at V and 3 bases at J, with 14 bases between. The CDR3 here is CASSQITATLYNEQFF. CDR3 nucleotide sequence: TGCGCCAGCAGCCAAATAACCGCTACCCTCTACAATGAGCAGTTCTTC.

V is TRBV3-1 and J is TRBJ1-2; possible D gene TRBD1, 6 bases. The V end was cut by 4 bases, the J end by 4 bases, with 13 bases between. The CDR3 is 14 amino acids. Germline V gene lookup returns CDR1 LGHDT and CDR2 YNNKEL (reference sequence). The CDR3 nucleotides are TGTGCCAGCAGCCCCCAGGGGATGGGCTATGGCTACACCTTC. Translation gives CASSPQGMGYGYTF.

The J gene is TRBJ2-1, the V gene TRBV20-1, with TRBD1 as a possible D gene (5 bases). Trimming pared 7 bases from V and 0 bases from J, leaving 10 bases between. There are 13 residues in the CDR3. CDR1 is DFQATT and CDR2 is SNEGSKA in the germline V gene (reference sequence). Here the CDR3 reads CSVGVSSYNEQFF. DNA for the CDR3: TGCAGTGTAGGGGTAAGCTCCTACAATGAGCAGTTCTTC.

The J gene is TRBJ2-3, the V gene TRBV7-6; the match to TRBD1 covers 11 bases. V shed 2 bases, J shed 4 bases, and the junction held 11 bases outside the gene matches. The CDR3 has 18 residues. Per germline, CDR1 SGHVS and CDR2 FNYEAQ. The DNA of the CDR3 is TGTGCCAGCAGCTTAAGACCCGGGACAGGGGGGAGAGCAGATACGCAGTATTTT. Translation gives CASSLRPGTGGRADTQYF.

V usage is TRBV24-1 and J usage is TRBJ2-7, with D unresolved. This CDR3 contains 12 residues. Germline values: CDR1 KGHDR, CDR2 SFDVKD. V was cut by 9 bases and J by 1 base, with 9 bases left in between. CDR3 protein: CATADGSYEQYF. The DNA of the CDR3 is TGTGCCACCGCGGACGGATCCTACGAGCAGTACTTC.

The genes are TRBV20-1 and TRBJ2-5; tentative D call: TRBD2 (5 bases). The V gene's germline CDR1 is DFQATT and CDR2 SNEGSKA (reference sequence). Between the trimmed V and J ends, which lost 0 bases and 0 bases, there was a span of 14 bases. This CDR3 contains 16 residues. CDR3 amino acids: CSARDGSKAYQETQYF. CDR3 coding DNA: TGCAGTGCTAGAGATGGGAGTAAAGCGTACCAAGAGACCCAGTACTTC.

This clonotype was recorded many times. V and J are TRBV7-2 and TRBJ2-7; TRBD1 aligns across 9 bases. Trimming took 4 bases from V and 4 from J; bases not matched to a gene: 5. This CDR3 comprises 14 residues. Germline CDR1 SGHTA, CDR2 FQGNSA. This chain's CDR3 is CASSSQTGGYEQYF. The CDR3 DNA reads as TGTGCCAGCAGCTCTCAGACAGGGGGGTACGAGCAGTACTTC.

At least ten counts were recorded for this clonotype. This rearrangement joins TRBV29-1 to TRBJ2-1; possibly TRBD1 or TRBD2 for D (7 bases each). Germline loops: CDR1 SQVTM, CDR2 ANQGSEA. The CDR3 sequence is 14 residues long. The V and J ends lost 7 bases and 7 bases respectively, with 20 bases between them. The CDR3 nucleotides read TGCAGCGCCCAGGGGGGGGGCGGGTTGAATGAGCAGTTCTTC. Translating gives CSAQGGGGLNEQFF.

This clonotype was detected ten times or more. The rearrangement uses TRBV5-1 and TRBJ2-2, with D hard to call. CDR1 and CDR2 from the germline V gene are SGHRS and YFSETQ. CDR3 length: 14 amino acids. V lost 1 base, J lost 9 bases, and 13 bases lay in between. The CDR3 loop is CASSLIRGNRELFF. As DNA, the CDR3 is TGCGCCAGCAGCTTGATTCGTGGCAATCGGGAGCTGTTTTTT.

The genes are TRBV12-3 or TRBV12-4 and TRBJ2-7; either TRBD1 or TRBD2 may supply D (5 bases each). CDR3 size: 17 residues. The V end was cut by 6 bases, the J end by 3 bases, with 24 bases between. The CDR3 loop reads CASSPSLQLGDRYEQYF. As DNA, the CDR3 is TGTGCCAGCAGCCCCTCGTTACAGCTGGGGGACCGCTACGAGCAGTACTTC.

The sample holds a few counts of this clonotype. The rearrangement uses TRBV3-1 and TRBJ2-1; D gene ambiguous. V dropped 2 bases and J dropped 10 bases, with 12 bases sitting between them. CDR3 length equals 13 residues. Germline loops: CDR1 LGHDT, CDR2 YNNKEL (reference sequence). CDR3 in DNA: TGTGCCAGCAGCCAAATTCGTCCCATGGAGCAGTTCTTC. Amino acids: CASSQIRPMEQFF.

This clonotype appeared a few times. The chain recombines TRBV15 with TRBJ1-1; no clear D. The germline gives CDR1 LNHNV, CDR2 YYDKDF (reference sequence). The CDR3 spans 15 residues. Trimming took 0 bases from V and 0 from J, leaving 8 bases between them. The CDR3 nucleotides are TGTGCCACCAGCAGAGATCTCAGGCTGAACACTGAAGCTTTCTTT. This translates into CATSRDLRLNTEAFF.